This TCR beta chain was sequenced for a study of T cells after yellow fever vaccination. Study background: Any fraction with a low cell number was prepared using SMART-Seq v4 Ultra Low Input. Overall study results and limits: A weaker secondary response peaked on day 5, the primary on day 15.

This clonotype has at least ten counts. Its antigen is still unknown. TCRdb re-analysed the 5' RACE reads in MiXCR, keeping a single row per CDR3 protein. This sample carries some 250,000 distinct CDR3 sequences, over 3% of them seen once, and the ten largest clones take around 19%. Trimming cost V 0 bases and J 0 bases, with 3 bases left between them. The CDR3 has 13 residues. Germline lookup yields CDR1 DFQATT and CDR2 SNEGSKA (reference sequence). The source is a man aged 18 to 30 who received the YFV17D yellow fever vaccine. The specimen comprised PBMCs, sampled 15 days after the yellow fever booster vaccination. The chain links TRBV20-1 to TRBJ1-5, with no clear D. CDR3: CSARDFSNQPQHF. The CDR3 coding sequence is TGCAGTGCTAGAGATTTTAGCAATCAGCCCCAGCATTTT.